The present TCR beta chain was sequenced within a study of cytomegalovirus exposure and HLA in healthy donors. A single count supports this clone. PCR was performed using 60 Vbeta and 13 Jbeta primers. The assay was immunoSEQ multiplex PCR, and TCRdb's table has in-frame clones only and misses some. Of 150,000 to 200,000 clones listed, more than 75% are singletons. The CDR3 is made up of 16 amino acids. The V gene's germline CDR1 is SGHDN and CDR2 FVKESK. The V gene lost 6 bases and the J gene lost 3 bases, with 18 bases spanning the gap. The sample consisted of PBMCs. This TCR came from a woman aged 45-65 years in good health and CMV-seronegative. This sequence joins TRBV14 and TRBJ1-5; D might be TRBD1 (5 bases). CDR3: CASSPPDNTFNQPQHF. CDR3 DNA sequence: TGTGCCAGCAGTCCCCCGGACAACACTTTCAATCAGCCCCAGCATTTT.